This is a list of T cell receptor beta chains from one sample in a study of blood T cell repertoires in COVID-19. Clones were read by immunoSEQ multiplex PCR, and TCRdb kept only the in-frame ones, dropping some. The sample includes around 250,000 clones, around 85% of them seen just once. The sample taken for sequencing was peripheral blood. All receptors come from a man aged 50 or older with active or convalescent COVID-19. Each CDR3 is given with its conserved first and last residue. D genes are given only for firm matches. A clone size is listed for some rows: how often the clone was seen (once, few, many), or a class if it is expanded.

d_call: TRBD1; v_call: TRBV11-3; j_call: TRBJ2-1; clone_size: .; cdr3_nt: TGTGCCAGCAGCAAGGGGGCCAATGAGCAGTTCTTC; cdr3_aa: CASSKGANEQFF
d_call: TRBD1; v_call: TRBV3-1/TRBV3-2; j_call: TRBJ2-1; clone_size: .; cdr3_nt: TGTGCCAGCAGCCATGAGGGGGCGACAGGGCCGTCCTACAATGAGCAGTTCTTC; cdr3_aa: CASSHEGATGPSYNEQFF
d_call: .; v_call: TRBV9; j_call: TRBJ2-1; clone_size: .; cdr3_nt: TGTGCCAGCAGCGTAGGGAGGGACTCCTACAATGAGCAGTTCTTC; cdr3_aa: CASSVGRDSYNEQFF
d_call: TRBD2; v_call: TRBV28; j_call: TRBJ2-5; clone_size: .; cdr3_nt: TGTGCCAGCAGCCGTCGGGACTACTTTAGGACCCAGTACTTC; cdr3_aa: CASSRRDYFRTQYF
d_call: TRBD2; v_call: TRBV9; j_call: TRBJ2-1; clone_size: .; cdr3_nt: TGTGCCAGCAGCGTAGAAACTAGCGGGAGTCGGGGGGTGCAGTTCTTC; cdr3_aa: CASSVETSGSRGVQFF
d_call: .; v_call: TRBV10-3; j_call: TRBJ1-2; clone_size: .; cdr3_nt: TGTGCCATCAGTGACGACAGGAGCCTACTCATTTCTAACTATGGCTACACCTTC; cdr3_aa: CAISDDRSLLISNYGYTF
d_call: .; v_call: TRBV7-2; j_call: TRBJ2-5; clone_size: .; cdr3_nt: TGTGCCAGCAGCAGTGGGCCGGCCCAAGAGACCCAGTACTTC; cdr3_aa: CASSSGPAQETQYF
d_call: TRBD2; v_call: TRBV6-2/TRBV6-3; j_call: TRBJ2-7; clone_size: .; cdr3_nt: TGTGCCAGCAGTAGGGAGGGGTACGAGCAGTACTTC; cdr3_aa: CASSREGYEQYF
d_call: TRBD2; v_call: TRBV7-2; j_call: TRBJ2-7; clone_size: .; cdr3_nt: TGTGCCAGCAGCCCGACTAGCGGCTACGAGCAGTACTTC; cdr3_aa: CASSPTSGYEQYF
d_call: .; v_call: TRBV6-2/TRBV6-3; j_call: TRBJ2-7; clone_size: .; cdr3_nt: TGTGCCAGCAGTTGGGCCCACGAGCAGTACTTC; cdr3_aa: CASSWAHEQYF
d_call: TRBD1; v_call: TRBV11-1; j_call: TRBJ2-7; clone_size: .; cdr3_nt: TGTGCCAGCAGCTTTTTTACAGGGGACTACGAGCAGTACTTC; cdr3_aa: CASSFFTGDYEQYF
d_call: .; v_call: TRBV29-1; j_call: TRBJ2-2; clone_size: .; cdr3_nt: TGCAGCGTTACCACAGGGAGAACCGGGGAGCTGTTTTTT; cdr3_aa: CSVTTGRTGELFF
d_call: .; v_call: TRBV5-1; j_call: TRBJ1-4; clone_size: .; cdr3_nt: TGCGCCAGCAGCTTGTGGGGGCAGGGAAGTGAAAAACTGTTTTTT; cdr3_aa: CASSLWGQGSEKLFF
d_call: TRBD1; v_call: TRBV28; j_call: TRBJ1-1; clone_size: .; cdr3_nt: TGTGCCAGCAGTTTGATACAGGGGGGAGCTTTCTTT; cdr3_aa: CASSLIQGGAFF
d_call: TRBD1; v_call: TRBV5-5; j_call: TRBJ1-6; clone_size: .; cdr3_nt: TGTGCCAGCAGCTTGGGGGGGGACAGCTATTCACCCCTCCACTTT; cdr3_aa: CASSLGGDSYSPLHF
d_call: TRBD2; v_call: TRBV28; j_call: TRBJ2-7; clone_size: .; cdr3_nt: TGTGCCAGCAGTCCTAGCGGGAGGGACTACGAGCAGTACTTC; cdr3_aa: CASSPSGRDYEQYF
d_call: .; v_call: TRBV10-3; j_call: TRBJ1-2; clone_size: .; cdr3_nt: TGTGCCATCAGTGAGGGGCAGGACAATGGCTACACCTTC; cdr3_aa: CAISEGQDNGYTF
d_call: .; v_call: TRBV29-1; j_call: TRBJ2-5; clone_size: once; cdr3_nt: TGCAGCGTTGTTCTGACAGGTTTCGTCGAAGAGACCCAGTACTTC; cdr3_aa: CSVVLTGFVEETQYF
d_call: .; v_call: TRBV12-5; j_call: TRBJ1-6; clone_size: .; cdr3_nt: TGTGCCAGTTGCTGGGGCGGACCGGGTAATTCACCCCTCCACTTT; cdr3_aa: CASCWGGPGNSPLHF
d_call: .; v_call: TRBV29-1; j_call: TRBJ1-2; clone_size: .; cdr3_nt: TGCAGCGTGGAACCAGGAACCAACTATGGCTACACCTTC; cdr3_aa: CSVEPGTNYGYTF
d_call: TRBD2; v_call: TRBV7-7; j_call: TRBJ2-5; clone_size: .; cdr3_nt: TGTGCCAGCAGCGCCGGTAGCGGGAGTCAAGAGACCCAGTACTTC; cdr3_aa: CASSAGSGSQETQYF
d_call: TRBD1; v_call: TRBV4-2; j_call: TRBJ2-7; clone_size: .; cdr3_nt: TGTGCCAGCAGCGAAGGACAGGGAGACTACGAGCAGTACTTC; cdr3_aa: CASSEGQGDYEQYF
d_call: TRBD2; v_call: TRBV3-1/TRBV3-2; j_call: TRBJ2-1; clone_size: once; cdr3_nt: TGTGCCAGCAGCCAACGGCTAGCGGGAGGCCTATACAATGAGCAGTTCTTC; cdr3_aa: CASSQRLAGGLYNEQFF
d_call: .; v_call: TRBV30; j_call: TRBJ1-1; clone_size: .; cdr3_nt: TGTGCCTGGAGTCTGAAAGAGCTCGGACAGTCCGCGTTTGAAGCTTTCTTT; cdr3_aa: CAWSLKELGQSAFEAFF
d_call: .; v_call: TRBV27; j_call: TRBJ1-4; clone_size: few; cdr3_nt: TGTGCCAGCAGTCCAAGGACAGTGCGTGATGAAAAACTGTTTTTT; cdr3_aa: CASSPRTVRDEKLFF
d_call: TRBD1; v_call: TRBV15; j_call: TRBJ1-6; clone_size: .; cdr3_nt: TGTGCCACCAGCAGACGTACAGGGGATTCACCCCTCCACTTT; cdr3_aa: CATSRRTGDSPLHF
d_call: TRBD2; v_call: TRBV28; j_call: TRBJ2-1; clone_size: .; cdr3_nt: TGTGCCAGCAGTTCACCTAGCGGCATCGCGTACAATGAGCAGTTCTTC; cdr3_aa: CASSSPSGIAYNEQFF
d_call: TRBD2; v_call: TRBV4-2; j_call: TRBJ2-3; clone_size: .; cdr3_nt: TGTGCCAGCAGCCAATGGGGGGCTAGCGGGGCTAGCACAGATACGCAGTATTTT; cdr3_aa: CASSQWGASGASTDTQYF
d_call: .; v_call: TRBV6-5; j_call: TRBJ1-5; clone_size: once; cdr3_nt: TGTGCCAGCAGGATTACAGGGACCAGCAATCAGCCCCAGCATTTT; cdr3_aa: CASRITGTSNQPQHF
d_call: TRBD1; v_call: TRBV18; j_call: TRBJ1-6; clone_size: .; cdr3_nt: TGTGCCAGCTCACGCAAAGTAGGGGGCGAATCACCCCTCCACTTT; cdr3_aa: CASSRKVGGESPLHF
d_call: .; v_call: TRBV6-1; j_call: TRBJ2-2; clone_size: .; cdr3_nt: TGTGCCAGCAGTGAAACAGACCGACACGGGGAGCTGTTTTTT; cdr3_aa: CASSETDRHGELFF
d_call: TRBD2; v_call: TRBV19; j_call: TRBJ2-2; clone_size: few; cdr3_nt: TGTGCCAGTAGTATGAGCAGGGAGGGCACCGGGGAGCTGTTTTTT; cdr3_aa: CASSMSREGTGELFF
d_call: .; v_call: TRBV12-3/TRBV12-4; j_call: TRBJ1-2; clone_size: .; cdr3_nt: TGTGCCAGCAGTTTGGGGGGTAGCTATGGCTACACCTTC; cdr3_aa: CASSLGGSYGYTF
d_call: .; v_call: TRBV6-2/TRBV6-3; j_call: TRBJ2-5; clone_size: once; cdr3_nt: TGTGCCAGCAGTCCAGGGTCCCCGGGGACCCAGTACTTC; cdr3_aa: CASSPGSPGTQYF
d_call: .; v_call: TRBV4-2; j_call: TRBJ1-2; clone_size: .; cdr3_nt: TGTGCCAGCAGCTCGCCCAAGGCGGGGGACTATGGCTACACCTTC; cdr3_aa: CASSSPKAGDYGYTF
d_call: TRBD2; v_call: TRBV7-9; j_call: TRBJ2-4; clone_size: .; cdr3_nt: TGTGCCAGCTCCCCGGGGGGGAACATTCAGTACTTC; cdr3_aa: CASSPGGNIQYF
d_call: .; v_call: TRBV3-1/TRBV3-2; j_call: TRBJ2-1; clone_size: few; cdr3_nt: TGTGCCAGCAGCCAAGTGTCCAGGGGGGACCACAATGAGCAGTTCTTC; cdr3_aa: CASSQVSRGDHNEQFF
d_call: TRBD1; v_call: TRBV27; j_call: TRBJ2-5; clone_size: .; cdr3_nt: TGTGCCAGCAGTTCCGGGACAGGGGGCCAAAAGACCCAGTACTTC; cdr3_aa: CASSSGTGGQKTQYF
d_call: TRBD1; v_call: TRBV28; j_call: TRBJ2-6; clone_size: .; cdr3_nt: TGTGCCAGCAGTCCGGGGACAGGGCGATATCCTGGGGCCAACGTCCTGACTTTC; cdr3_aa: CASSPGTGRYPGANVLTF
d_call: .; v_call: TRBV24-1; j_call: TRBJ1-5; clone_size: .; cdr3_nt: TGTGCCACCAGTCGGGGGGATAGCAATCAGCCCCAGCATTTT; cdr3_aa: CATSRGDSNQPQHF
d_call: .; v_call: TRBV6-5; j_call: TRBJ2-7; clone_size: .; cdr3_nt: TGTGCCAGCAGTTACAGGGGAAGGTCCTACGAGCAGTACTTC; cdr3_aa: CASSYRGRSYEQYF
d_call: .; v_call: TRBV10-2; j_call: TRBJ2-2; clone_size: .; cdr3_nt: TGCGCCAGCAGTGAGTCCGGGCTAGCGGGGGAGCTGTTTTTT; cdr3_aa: CASSESGLAGELFF
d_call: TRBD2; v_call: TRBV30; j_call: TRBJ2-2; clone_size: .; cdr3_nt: TGTGCCTGGAGTGGTGGGCTAGCGGGGACCGGGGAGCTGTTTTTT; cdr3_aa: CAWSGGLAGTGELFF
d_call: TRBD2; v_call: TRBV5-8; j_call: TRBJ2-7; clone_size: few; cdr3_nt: TGTGCCAGCAGCTTGGCCGTTTCGGGACTAGGGGCCTACGAGCAGTACTTC; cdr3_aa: CASSLAVSGLGAYEQYF
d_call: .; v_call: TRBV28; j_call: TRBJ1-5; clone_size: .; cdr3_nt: TGTGCCAGCAGTCGAGACAGAGGAAGCCAGCCCCAGCATTTT; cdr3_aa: CASSRDRGSQPQHF
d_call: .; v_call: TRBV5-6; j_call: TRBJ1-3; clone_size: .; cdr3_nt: TGTGCCAGCAGCTCCCAGAGGACAGCTGGAAACACCATATATTTT; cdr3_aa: CASSSQRTAGNTIYF
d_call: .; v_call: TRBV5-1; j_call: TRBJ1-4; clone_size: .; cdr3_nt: TGCGCCAGCAGTTCGGGTGTGGGTACCACCAATGAAAAACTGTTTTTT; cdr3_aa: CASSSGVGTTNEKLFF
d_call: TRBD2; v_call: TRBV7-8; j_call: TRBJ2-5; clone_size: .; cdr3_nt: TGTGCCAGCAGCCCCCGTAGCGGGAGGGGAGAGACCCAGTACTTC; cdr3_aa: CASSPRSGRGETQYF
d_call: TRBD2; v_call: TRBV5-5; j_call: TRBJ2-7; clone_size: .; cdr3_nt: TGTGCCAGCAGCGGGTCGGGACTAGCGGGATTAGGCGAGCAGTACTTC; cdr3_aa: CASSGSGLAGLGEQYF
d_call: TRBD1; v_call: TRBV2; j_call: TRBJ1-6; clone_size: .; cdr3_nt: TGTGCCAGCAGTGTGGACAGGAAAAATTCACCCCTCCACTTT; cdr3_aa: CASSVDRKNSPLHF
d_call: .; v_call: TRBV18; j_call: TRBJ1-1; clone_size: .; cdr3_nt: TGTGCCAGCTCACCATCGGCGGGACGTCTCGATGCCTTGGACACTGAAGCTTTCTTT; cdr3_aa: CASSPSAGRLDALDTEAFF
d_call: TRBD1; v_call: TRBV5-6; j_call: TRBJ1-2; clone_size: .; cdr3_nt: TGTGCCAGCAGCCGCCAGGGACAGGGGGATGGCTACACCTTC; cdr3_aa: CASSRQGQGDGYTF
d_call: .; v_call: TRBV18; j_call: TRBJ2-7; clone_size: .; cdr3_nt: TGTGCCAGCTCAACCAGTATGGGGAGCGAGCAGTACTTC; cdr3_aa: CASSTSMGSEQYF
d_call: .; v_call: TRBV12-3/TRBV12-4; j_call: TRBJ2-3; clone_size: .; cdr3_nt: TGTGCCAGCAGCCGGGGATATACGCAGTATTTT; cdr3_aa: CASSRGYTQYF
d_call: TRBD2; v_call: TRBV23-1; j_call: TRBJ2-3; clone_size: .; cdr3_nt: TGCGCCAGCAGTCAACCCACCTGTTTAATAGCGGGAGGCACAGATACGCAGTATTTT; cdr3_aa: CASSQPTCLIAGGTDTQYF
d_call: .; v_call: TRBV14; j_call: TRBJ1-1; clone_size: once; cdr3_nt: TGTGCCAGCAGCCTACCCATGGGAGGGTCAGCTTTCTTT; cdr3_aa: CASSLPMGGSAFF
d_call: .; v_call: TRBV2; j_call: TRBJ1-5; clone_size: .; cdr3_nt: TGTGCCAGCAGCGCCCAGACAAATCAGCCCCAGCATTTT; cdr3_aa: CASSAQTNQPQHF